The source of this T cell receptor beta chain is a study of neurological immune-mediated disorders. 5'RACE employing 10-nucleotide random UMIs yielded the cDNA. Sequencing runs each yielded over 200 million TCR-beta sequences from 15-18 subjects. One entry per CDR3 protein results from TCRdb running MiXCR on the 5' RACE reads. Of about 48,000 distinct CDR3 sequences listed, 10% are singletons. The study's findings and limits: Across subjects, expanded clones had no CDR3 amino acid sequences in common, pointing to private repertoires in all groups. In HTLV-1-associated myelopathy, TCR clonal expansion was greatest, whereas multiple sclerosis had the least, falling below healthy controls.

Germline V gene lookup returns CDR1 MGHRA and CDR2 YSYEKL. The CDR3 loop spans 15 amino acids. The V gene lost 2 bases and the J gene lost 2 bases, with 10 bases spanning the gap. Many counts were recorded for this clonotype. The antigen remains unidentified. Sample: PBMCs. The clonotype was recovered from a woman aged 40 to 55 with HTLV-1-associated myelopathy (HAM/TSP). V is TRBV4-1 and J is TRBJ1-5; tentative D call: TRBD1 (6 bases). CDR3 loop: CASSQTGRGNQPQHF. CDR3 DNA sequence: TGCGCCAGCAGCCAAACAGGGAGGGGCAATCAGCCCCAGCATTTT.